One and the same sample provided the 12 T cell receptor beta chains below, sequenced in a study of CD8+ T cells in alopecia areata. Sorting used CD4, CD8alpha, NKG2D, NKG2ACE and other markers on pooled cutaneous lymph node cells. Once RNA had been extracted, it was reverse transcribed into cDNA to act as the sequencing template. Produced via immunoSEQ multiplex PCR; TCRdb's table is partial and in-frame only. The sample includes 9,800 or so clones, none of them occurring once. Sequenced material: CD8+ T cells sorted from a lymph node. All receptors come from a C3H/HeJ mouse with alopecia areata. The mouse strain carries the MHC haplotype H2-k.

This clone was seen repeatedly, ten times or more. Germline and genes: mouse. The read ends 4 residues early relative to the CDR3; the germline J gene fills the gap. The genes are TRBV19 and TRBJ2-7; 9 bases map to TRBD1. CDR3 length: 14 residues. Germline V gene sequence: CDR1 FNHDT, CDR2 SITEND (reference sequence). CDR3 protein: CASSPGTGLYEQYF. CDR3 DNA, as far as it was read: TGTGCCAGCAGTCCCGGGACAGGGCTATAT.

This clone occurred many times. Genes here carry mouse names. The read halts 4 residues ahead of the CDR3 end, with the missing end drawn from the germline J gene. V usage is TRBV19 and J usage is TRBJ2-4, with 12 nucleotides matching TRBD2. Germline lookup yields CDR1 FNHDT and CDR2 SITEND (reference sequence). The junction had 14 bases not matched to a gene; V was cut back by 3 bases and J by 3 bases. This CDR3 is 19 amino acids long. CDR3: CASSTWGRDWGVRQNTLYF. CDR3 DNA, as far as it was read: TGTGCCAGCAGTACCTGGGGCCGGGACTGGGGGGTTAGACAAAAC.

This clone was counted many times. Germline and genes: mouse. CDR3 amino acids: CTCSGEGGANQDTQYF. Partial CDR3 DNA: TGCACCTGCAGTGGGGAGGGGGGGGCGAACCAAGAC. The chain links TRBV1 to TRBJ2-5, with 8 bases aligning to TRBD2. From the germline J gene comes the end of the CDR3, since the read stops 4 residues before it. The CDR3 contains 16 residues. V shed 4 bases and J 0 bases; nucleotides not matched to a gene: 6. From germline, CDR1 is NSQYPW and CDR2 LRSPGD (reference sequence).

By share, this clone counts as medium-sized. Mouse gene names apply. The CDR3 extends 4 residues past the end of the read, so its final part is completed from the germline J gene. The V call is TRBV1, the J call TRBJ2-7, with D perhaps TRBD2 (5 bases). CDR1 is NSQYPW, CDR2 LRSPGD, per germline (reference sequence). This CDR3 has 13 residues. The covered CDR3 bases are TGCACCTGCAGTGCAGGACTGTTATAT. This codes for CTCSAGLLY. The CDR3 in full is CTCSAGLLYEQYF.

This clone has just a few counts. Mouse germline and gene names are used. The observed sequence ends 4 residues before the CDR3 terminus, with the missing tail filled in from the germline J gene. This sequence joins TRBV31 and TRBJ2-4, with unresolved D. The V gene's germline CDR1 is GKSSPN and CDR2 SITVG. This CDR3 comprises 14 residues. V gave up 0 bases and J gave up 0 bases, with 7 bases separating them. The sequenced CDR3 bases are TGTGCCTGGAGTCTGTCAACTAGTCAAAAC. Its protein is CAWSLSTSQN. From start to end, the CDR3 is CAWSLSTSQNTLYF.

As concerns this clone: Gene labels here are mouse ones. From the germline J gene comes the end of the CDR3, since the read stops 4 residues before it. J is TRBJ2-7 and V is TRBV13-2; D may be TRBD1 (6 bases). This CDR3 contains 12 residues. Germline CDR1 reads NNHNN; CDR2 reads SYGAGS (reference sequence). Between the trimmed V and J ends, which lost 6 bases and 3 bases, there was a span of 10 bases. Here the CDR3 reads CASAAGDYEQYF. The CDR3 bases that were read are TGTGCCAGCGCGGCAGGGGACTAT.

This clone was counted ten times or more. The listed genes are named as in mouse. The observed sequence ends 4 residues before the CDR3 terminus, with the missing tail filled in from the germline J gene. V gene TRBV13-2 combines with J gene TRBJ2-4; 11 bases are shared with TRBD2. The germline V gene has CDR1 NNHNN and CDR2 SYGAGS (reference sequence). This CDR3 has 15 amino acids. The junction had 2 bases not matched to a gene; V was cut back by 5 bases and J by 0 bases. CDR3 DNA (partial): TGTGCCAGCGGGGACTGGGGGGCTAGTCAAAAC. Encoded protein: CASGDWGASQN. Given in full, the CDR3 is CASGDWGASQNTLYF.

This clone was detected many times. Gene labels here are mouse ones. CDR3 loop: CASSRRTKTYEQYF. The CDR3 DNA, read in part, is TGTGCTAGCAGCCGCCGGACAAAAACCTAT. The chain employs TRBV29 and TRBJ2-7; D perhaps matches TRBD1 (5 bases). Coverage ceases 4 residues before the CDR3 finishes, and the germline J gene fills in the end. The V gene's germline CDR1 is MSHET and CDR2 SYDVDS. Trimming removed 6 bases at V and 2 bases at J, with 14 bases between. The CDR3 runs to 14 residues. Looking up the rest from reference TRBV29 and TRBJ2-7 gives the full variable domain: DMKVTQMPRYLIKRMGENVLLECGQDMSHETMYWYRQDPGLGLQLIYISYDVDSNSEGDIPKGYRVSRKKREHFSLILDSAKTNQTSVYFCASSRRTKTYEQYFGPGTRLTVL.

This clone has a count of ten or more. Gene labels here are mouse ones. From the germline J gene comes the end of the CDR3, since the read stops 4 residues before it. This chain connects TRBV13-2 to TRBJ2-5; D call uncertain. Per the germline V gene, CDR1 is NNHNN and CDR2 is SYGAGS (reference sequence). The CDR3 spans 11 residues. The covered CDR3 bases are TGTGCCAGCGGTGATAGGGAC. It is translated as CASGDRD. The full CDR3 protein reads CASGDRDTQYF.

This clone has ten or more counts. Gene names denote mouse genes. The read gets to within 4 residues of the CDR3 end, and the germline J gene fills in the rest. The gene calls are TRBV13-2 and TRBJ2-1; 8 bases match TRBD2. V lost 1 base to trimming and J lost 3 bases; unmatched junction nucleotides: 3. There are 15 residues in the CDR3. CDR1 and CDR2 (germline): NNHNN, SYGAGS (reference sequence). This chain's CDR3 is CASGDRLGGYAEQFF. The covered CDR3 bases are TGTGCCAGCGGTGATAGGCTGGGGGGCTATGCT.

In this sample, this clone turned up many times. Genes and germline come from the mouse. With the read ending 3 residues before the CDR3 end, the germline J gene is used to fill in that end. V is TRBV1 and J is TRBJ1-6; D gene ambiguous. TRBJ1-6 is an open reading frame, and its role is uncertain. V was cut by 3 bases and J by 4 bases, with 7 bases left in between. The CDR3 loop spans 14 amino acids. Germline CDR1 reads NSQYPW; CDR2 reads LRSPGD (reference sequence). The CDR3 region is CTCSATSYNSPLYF. The CDR3 bases that were read are TGCACCTGCAGTGCGACATCATATAATTCGCCC.

This clone was observed at least ten times. The gene names here belong to mouse. The missing CDR3 end, 4 residues past where the read stops, is filled in from the germline J gene. The chain recombines TRBV1 with TRBJ2-4; 7 bases agree with TRBD2. In germline, CDR1 is NSQYPW, CDR2 LRSPGD (reference sequence). The J segment lost 0 bases and the V segment lost 4 bases, leaving 1 base of the junction unmatched. The CDR3 is 14 residues long. The CDR3 bases that were read are TGCACCTGCAGTGGCTGGGGGAGTCAAAAC. Its protein is CTCSGWGSQN. The full CDR3 reads CTCSGWGSQNTLYF.